This T cell receptor beta chain was sequenced for a study of blood T cell repertoires in COVID-19. Study in general: The analysed material was cDNA or gDNA that came from T cells, B-cell-depleted T cells, or PBMCs.

TCRdb's copy holds only in-frame clones and misses some; the assay was immunoSEQ multiplex PCR. The table shows about 350,000 clones, with about 87% occurring only once. This CDR3 is 15 amino acids long. The V and J ends lost 4 bases and 0 bases respectively, with 11 bases between them. Germline V gene lookup returns CDR1 SGHRS and CDR2 YFSETQ. This clone was seen once. Sequenced material: PBMCs or T cells enriched from blood (not recorded which). The chain employs TRBV5-1 and TRBJ1-3; a weak D match, TRBD1 (5 bases). The TCR was taken from a woman aged 30 to 39 who had recovered from COVID-19. The CDR3 nucleotides read TGCGCCAGCAGCATTCAGGGTAACTCTGGAAACACCATATATTTT. This sequence encodes CASSIQGNSGNTIYF.